These 9 T cell receptor beta chains share one sample of origin, sequenced in a study of CD8 T cells in ankylosing spondylitis. Their antigens are not known. TCRdb passed the 5' RACE reads through MiXCR, listing each CDR3 protein once. The sample holds about 450,000 distinct CDR3 sequences, 20% to 30% seen once. General observations from the study: A TCR beta motif of several highly homologous variants seemed to mark ankylosing spondylitis blood.

The sequencing sample was made of blood, either unsorted or a sorted T cell fraction (not recorded which). The receptors come from a male donor with ankylosing spondylitis.

This clonotype was seen more than once but under ten times. The chain links TRBV7-9 to TRBJ2-3; D is perhaps TRBD2 (5 bases). The CDR3 contains 15 residues. V lost 1 base, J lost 0 bases, and 8 bases lay in between. The germline gives CDR1 SEHNR, CDR2 FQNEAQ (reference sequence). The CDR3 reads CASSLERLSTDTQYF. Here the CDR3 DNA reads TGTGCCAGCAGCTTAGAGCGGCTAAGCACAGATACGCAGTATTTT.

This clonotype was found a few times. V usage is TRBV3-1 and J usage is TRBJ1-1; D unresolved. The CDR3 runs to 14 residues. Between the trimmed V and J ends, which lost 4 bases and 1 base, there was a span of 10 bases. Germline lookup yields CDR1 LGHDT and CDR2 YNNKEL (reference sequence). The CDR3 here is CASSPRHKNTEAFF. The CDR3 DNA reads TGTGCCAGCAGCCCGAGACACAAGAACACTGAAGCTTTCTTT. The full variable domain, rest sourced from reference TRBV3-1 and TRBJ1-1, is DTAVSQTPKYLVTQMGNDKSIKCEQNLGHDTMYWYKQDSKKFLKIMFSYNNKELIINETVPNRFSPKSPDKAHLNLHINSLELGDSAVYFCASSPRHKNTEAFFGQGTRLTVV.

In this sample, this clonotype turned up a few times. V and J are TRBV12-3 or TRBV12-4 and TRBJ2-1, with TRBD1 matching over 10 bases. This CDR3 is built from 16 residues. The V gene end was trimmed by 6 bases and the J gene end by 0 bases; junction bases not matched to a gene: 5. CDR3 sequence: CASSDGTGDSYNEQFF. The CDR3 DNA follows: TGTGCCAGCAGCGACGGGACAGGGGACTCCTACAATGAGCAGTTCTTC.

The chain recombines TRBV12-3 or TRBV12-4 with TRBJ1-3; the D gene is possibly TRBD1 (6 bases). This CDR3 comprises 18 residues. V lost 8 bases, J lost 0 bases, and 23 bases lay in between. CDR3 protein: CASCSLVGYRVSGNTIYF. The DNA of the CDR3 is TGTGCCAGCTGTTCGTTGGTGGGTTACAGGGTCTCTGGAAACACCATATATTTT.

This clonotype was recorded a few times. The V and J genes are TRBV3-1 and TRBJ2-2; a possible D gene is TRBD2 (5 bases). V lost 5 bases, J lost 7 bases, and 5 bases lay in between. CDR3 length: 11 residues. Germline assignment: CDR1 LGHDT and CDR2 YNNKEL (reference sequence). The CDR3 is CASSGSGELFF. CDR3 DNA: TGTGCCAGCAGCGGGAGCGGGGAGCTGTTTTTT.

In its sample, this clonotype was seen many times. This chain uses TRBV20-1 with TRBJ2-3; 7 nucleotides line up with TRBD2. The CDR3 covers 15 residues. The V gene end was trimmed by 0 bases and the J gene end by 4 bases; junction bases not matched to a gene: 7. Germline loops: CDR1 DFQATT, CDR2 SNEGSKA (reference sequence). This CDR3 is CSARDLAEVSDTQYF. The CDR3 DNA is TGCAGTGCTAGAGATCTAGCGGAAGTTTCAGATACGCAGTATTTT.

This clonotype was detected only a few times. The chain employs TRBV4-1 and TRBJ1-5, with D perhaps matching TRBD1 (6 bases). Germline CDR1 and CDR2: MGHRA and YSYEKL. V lost 0 bases and J lost 1, with 13 bases in between. The CDR3 totals 17 residues. CDR3 DNA sequence: TGCGCCAGCAGCCAAGAGGGACACCGCGCCAGCAATCAGCCCCAGCATTTT. It is translated as CASSQEGHRASNQPQHF.

This clonotype was observed a few times. CDR3 sequence reads: CASSQDSTGSGNTIYF. In DNA, the CDR3 is TGTGCCAGCAGCCAAGATTCAACAGGCTCTGGAAACACCATATATTTT. The V and J genes are TRBV4-2 and TRBJ1-3, with a tentative D call TRBD1 (5 bases). The length of the CDR3 is 16 residues. V dropped 0 bases and J dropped 0 bases, with 9 bases sitting between them. Germline loops: CDR1 LGHNA, CDR2 YNFKEQ.

This chain connects TRBV7-8 to TRBJ2-2; 7 bases match TRBD2. The germline gives CDR1 SGHVS, CDR2 FQNEAQ. V lost 2 bases, J lost 1 base, and 1 base stayed unmatched. The CDR3 is 15 amino acids. The DNA of the CDR3 is TGTGCCAGCAGCTTAAAGCGGGAGAACACCGGGGAGCTGTTTTTT. It specifies CASSLKRENTGELFF.